Following are 21 T cell receptor beta chains from one sample sequenced in a study of T cells in tuberculosis. Clones were read by immunoSEQ multiplex PCR, and TCRdb kept only the in-frame ones, dropping some. Of about 43,000 clones in the sample, roughly 94% were seen once. The sample was PBMCs. The origin of the receptors is a donor aged 10 to 29 with latent tuberculosis or without tuberculosis infection. Some clones in this sample may be carry-over from other donors' samples.

The chain couples TRBV27 to TRBJ2-7, with 9 bases identical to TRBD2. This CDR3 has 18 residues. Trimming at V came to 5 bases and at J to 0 bases, leaving 14 bases not matched to a gene. Germline values: CDR1 MNHEY, CDR2 SMNVEV (reference sequence). The CDR3 region has the DNA TGTGCCAGCAGTCCATTTAGCACAGGGACTAGCCCCTCCTACGAGCAGTACTTC. It is translated as CASSPFSTGTSPSYEQYF.

This clone was recorded only once. The CDR3 region is CASSRQGHQYTEAFF. CDR3 DNA sequence: TGTGCCAGCAGCCGACAGGGGCACCAGTACACTGAAGCTTTCTTT. V usage is TRBV11-1 and J usage is TRBJ1-1; 8 nucleotides align to TRBD1. The germline gives CDR1 SGHAT, CDR2 FQDESV (reference sequence). V was pared by 5 bases and J by 3 bases, with 8 bases of the junction left unmatched. The CDR3 covers 15 residues.

The chain recombines TRBV6-5 with TRBJ2-7; the match to TRBD2 covers 7 bases. The J segment lost 3 bases and the V segment lost 0 bases, leaving 2 bases of the junction unmatched. This CDR3 is 14 amino acids long. Looked up from germline, CDR1 is MNHEY and CDR2 is SVGAGI. For the CDR3, the DNA is TGTGCCAGCAGTTACTCGCCTAGCGGCTACGAGCAGTACTTC. This gives the protein CASSYSPSGYEQYF.

CDR3 protein: CSVLADSVETQYF. The CDR3 nucleotides are TGCAGCGTTCTGGCGGACTCGGTGGAGACCCAGTACTTC. This chain uses TRBV29-1 with TRBJ2-5, with a weak D call TRBD2 (5 bases). The CDR3 runs 13 residues. Germline CDR1 and CDR2: SQVTM and ANQGSEA. Trimming removed 5 bases from V and 5 bases from J, with 15 bases in between.

In nucleotides, the CDR3 is TGTGCCAGCAGCGTAGGCCAGCGGGTATACAATGAGCAGTTCTTC. Translated: CASSVGQRVYNEQFF. V gene TRBV9 combines with J gene TRBJ2-1, with D perhaps matching TRBD2 (6 bases). The germline V gene encodes CDR1 SGDLS and CDR2 YYNGEE. Trimming left V 0 bases short and J 4 bases short, with 11 bases between. The CDR3 runs 15 residues.

This chain connects TRBV19 to TRBJ2-2, with 12 bases identical to TRBD2. The CDR3 is made up of 17 amino acids. After removal of 6 bases from V and 4 bases from J, the junction contained 9 bases not matched to a gene. The germline V gene encodes CDR1 LNHDA and CDR2 SQIVND (reference sequence). The CDR3 region has the DNA TGTGCCAGTAGGCTGGGAGGACTAGCGGGAAGCACCGGGGAGCTGTTTTTT. This sequence encodes CASRLGGLAGSTGELFF.

This clone was observed a single time. V gene TRBV28 combines with J gene TRBJ2-7; tentatively, D is TRBD2 (6 bases). V lost 6 bases to trimming and J lost 7 bases, with 10 bases between them. The CDR3 is made up of 11 amino acids. The germline V gene encodes CDR1 MDHEN and CDR2 SYDVKM. The DNA of the CDR3 is TGTGCCAGCAGGGAGGGTAATGAGCAGTACTTC. This sequence encodes CASREGNEQYF.

This chain links TRBV9 with TRBJ2-5, with 8 bases aligning to TRBD2. The CDR3 runs 16 residues. The V segment lost 2 bases and the J segment 5 bases; nucleotides outside the gene matches: 11. Germline values: CDR1 SGDLS, CDR2 YYNGEE. The CDR3 reads CASSVGSGKGVETQYF. In nucleotides, the CDR3 is TGTGCCAGCAGCGTGGGTAGCGGGAAGGGGGTGGAGACCCAGTACTTC.

This clone was recorded once. The gene calls are TRBV2 and TRBJ1-1; 9 bases are shared with TRBD1. After removal of 6 bases from V and 11 bases from J, the junction contained 13 bases not matched to a gene. Germline V gene data show CDR1 as SNHLY and CDR2 as FYNNEI. This CDR3 is built from 14 residues. The CDR3 DNA reads TGTGCCAGCAGCGGCGGGACAGGGAGGTTGGAGGCTTTCTTT. Protein: CASSGGTGRLEAFF.

The chain links TRBV5-6 to TRBJ1-2; 10 bases map to TRBD1. With 2 bases clipped from V and 8 bases from J, the junction kept 9 bases outside the gene matches. Germline loops: CDR1 SGHDT, CDR2 YYEEEE. CDR3 length: 15 residues. The CDR3, as DNA: TGTGCCAGCAGCTTCAATCCGGGACAGGGGTCGGGCTACACCTTC. This translates into CASSFNPGQGSGYTF. The entire variable domain, with the rest obtained from reference TRBV5-6 and TRBJ1-2, is as follows: DAGVTQSPTHLIKTRGQQVTLRCSPKSGHDTVSWYQQALGQGPQFIFQYYEEEERQRGNFPDRFSGHQFPNYSSELNVNALLLGDSALYLCASSFNPGQGSGYTFGSGTRLTVV.

The rearrangement links TRBV27 to TRBJ1-1; D may be TRBD1 (5 bases). The CDR3 sequence is 15 residues long. Germline V CDR1 and CDR2: MNHEY, SMNVEV (reference sequence). Trimming pared 3 bases from V and 0 bases from J, leaving 11 bases between. The CDR3 protein is CASSFSGFMNTEAFF. DNA for the CDR3: TGTGCCAGCAGTTTTTCAGGGTTCATGAACACTGAAGCTTTCTTT.

This chain links TRBV7-9 with TRBJ2-7; TRBD1 might be the D (5 bases). V lost 1 base to trimming and J lost 5 bases, with 15 bases between them. CDR1 SEHNR and CDR2 FQNEAQ come from the germline V gene (reference sequence). This CDR3 has 15 amino acids. Here the CDR3 DNA reads TGTGCCAGCAGCTTAGGTCAGGGAAGTGTACACGAGCAGTACTTC. Its translation is CASSLGQGSVHEQYF.

The chain employs TRBV19 and TRBJ1-5; D is ambiguous. The CDR3 loop spans 12 amino acids. Germline V gene lookup returns CDR1 LNHDA and CDR2 SQIVND (reference sequence). Deletions cut 7 bases from V and 2 bases from J, with 6 bases between. The CDR3 DNA follows: TGTGCCAGTAAAGAGGGCAATCAGCCCCAGCATTTT. It yields the protein CASKEGNQPQHF.

The genes are TRBV28 and TRBJ1-2; possibly TRBD1 for D (5 bases). Germline CDR1 and CDR2: MDHEN and SYDVKM. The CDR3 length is 12 residues. V was pared by 5 bases and J by 4 bases, with 8 bases between. CDR3 amino acids: CASSPDIYGYTF. CDR3 nucleotides: TGTGCCAGCAGTCCGGACATCTATGGCTACACCTTC.

This clone was picked up one time. This sequence joins TRBV6-1 and TRBJ2-5, with D possibly being TRBD1 (5 bases). The CDR3 length is 14 residues. Trimming took 4 bases from V and 7 from J, leaving 16 bases between them. CDR1 and CDR2 from the germline V gene are MNHNS and SASEGT. The chain's CDR3 is CASSGTPPRLTQYF. DNA for the CDR3: TGTGCCAGCAGTGGGACACCCCCAAGATTGACCCAGTACTTC.

The chain couples TRBV5-1 to TRBJ1-1; TRBD1 matches at 8 bases. The CDR3 consists of 14 residues. The junction had 3 bases not matched to a gene; V was cut back by 0 bases and J by 5 bases. Germline lookup yields CDR1 SGHRS and CDR2 YFSETQ. The CDR3 loop reads CASSLGTGGTEAFF. CDR3 coding DNA: TGCGCCAGCAGCTTGGGTACAGGGGGAACTGAAGCTTTCTTT.

The V gene is TRBV28, the J gene TRBJ2-7; perhaps TRBD2 as D (6 bases). V dropped 10 bases and J dropped 2 bases, with 24 bases sitting between them. This CDR3 contains 16 residues. Looked up from germline, CDR1 is MDHEN and CDR2 is SYDVKM. CDR3 bases: TGTGCCATCCAGTCCAGTTTTAGCGGCTTCGCCTACGAGCAGTACTTC. This codes for CAIQSSFSGFAYEQYF. Using reference TRBV28 and TRBJ2-7 for the parts outside the CDR3, the full variable domain is DVKVTQSSRYLVKRTGEKVFLECVQDMDHENMFWYRQDPGLGLRLIYFSYDVKMKEKGDIPEGYSVSREKKERFSLILESASTNQTSMYLCAIQSSFSGFAYEQYFGPGTRLTVT.

The rearrangement joins TRBV11-2 to TRBJ2-7; 9 nucleotides match TRBD2. This CDR3 is 15 amino acids long. V shed 5 bases and J 3 bases; nucleotides not matched to a gene: 8. Germline V gene lookup returns CDR1 SGHAT and CDR2 FQNNGV. The CDR3 coding sequence is TGTGCCAGCAGCCACCCAGCGGGAGGATACTACGAGCAGTACTTC. It encodes CASSHPAGGYYEQYF.

A word on this clone: At one end the junction does not follow the germline gene, possibly because of a read error. V gene TRBV7-2 combines with J gene TRBJ2-1; 12 nucleotides line up with TRBD2. This CDR3 comprises 15 residues. Germline lookup yields CDR1 SGHTA and CDR2 FQGNSA. DNA for the CDR3: TGTGCCAGCAGCCTAGCGGGAGGGATTTACAATGAGCAGTTCTTC. Translating gives CASSLAGGIYNEQFF.

The V gene is TRBV4-3, the J gene TRBJ2-2, with 7 bases lining up with TRBD2. V lost 2 bases to trimming and J lost 4 bases; unmatched junction nucleotides: 7. The CDR3 has 16 amino acids. Germline V CDR1 and CDR2: LGHNA, YSLEER. This chain's CDR3 is CASSQRQGEGTGELFF. CDR3 DNA: TGCGCCAGCAGCCAACGCCAAGGGGAGGGCACCGGGGAGCTGTTTTTT.

The DNA for the CDR3 is TGTGCCAGCAGTGCGGAACATATCCGACTAGCCAAAAACATTCAGTACTTC. This gives the protein CASSAEHIRLAKNIQYF. V and J are TRBV6-1 and TRBJ2-4; no definite D call. CDR3 length equals 17 residues. The V gene's germline CDR1 is MNHNS and CDR2 SASEGT. Trimming cost V 4 bases and J 0 bases, with 16 bases left between them.